One and the same sample provided the 10 T cell receptor beta chains below, sequenced in a study of beta chain features in type 1 diabetes. The investigators reverse transcribed all of the isolated RNA, so they sequenced expressed TCRB transcripts. Measured with immunoSEQ multiplex PCR; TCRdb has only the in-frame clones, and not every one. The sample has 680,000 or so clones; about 14% are singletons. Sequenced: naive CD4+ T cells from blood. These receptors originate from a man between 18 and 29 years old in good health.

The V and J genes are TRBV2 and TRBJ2-5, with D uncertain. This CDR3 region has 12 residues. V was shortened by 7 bases and J by 3 bases, with 9 bases between the two germline ends. Germline assignment: CDR1 SNHLY and CDR2 FYNNEI. CDR3 nucleotide sequence: TGTGCCAGCACCCTTCCTAAAGAGACCCAGTACTTC. It codes for CASTLPKETQYF.

The chain links TRBV27 to TRBJ1-1, with unresolved D. V was pared by 1 base and J by 3 bases, with 9 bases between. Looked up from germline, CDR1 is MNHEY and CDR2 is SMNVEV (reference sequence). The CDR3 runs 14 residues. The CDR3 loop is CASSLLGLHTEAFF. The CDR3 DNA is TGTGCCAGCAGTTTATTAGGCCTGCACACTGAAGCTTTCTTT.

This clone turned up a few times. In DNA form, the CDR3 reads TGCAGCGTAGTCCCGGGGAGGCGCCCCCAAGAGACCCAGTACTTC. Translating gives CSVVPGRRPQETQYF. The chain joins TRBV29-1 to TRBJ2-5; possible D gene TRBD2, 6 bases. CDR1 is SQVTM and CDR2 is ANQGSEA in the germline V gene. The length of the CDR3 is 15 residues. The V end was cut by 6 bases, the J end by 1 base, with 18 bases between.

This clone was detected a few times. The chain has TRBV18 and TRBJ2-7; 8 nucleotides agree with TRBD1. CDR1 KGHSH and CDR2 LQKENI come from the germline V gene. The CDR3 has 16 amino acids. Trimming cost V 4 bases and J 2 bases; bases outside gene matches: 10. The CDR3 sequence is CASSRLQDRDPYEQYF. The CDR3 nucleotides are TGTGCCAGCTCACGCTTGCAGGACAGGGATCCCTACGAGCAGTACTTC.

CDR3 residues: CSTSRTSGQETQYF. The CDR3 DNA sequence: TGCAGCACTTCTCGGACTAGCGGGCAAGAGACCCAGTACTTC. The chain is built from TRBV29-1 and TRBJ2-5; 11 bases are a match to TRBD2. Germline assignment: CDR1 SQVTM and CDR2 ANQGSEA. There are 14 residues in the CDR3. Trimming took 8 bases from V and 2 from J; bases not matched to a gene: 7.

The rearrangement joins TRBV6-5 to TRBJ2-6; D remains unclear. Germline-derived CDR1 and CDR2 are MNHEY and SVGAGI. The CDR3 runs 15 residues. With 5 bases removed from V and 4 bases from J, the gap between germline ends came to 12 bases. CDR3 residues: CASSILLGGANVLTF. The CDR3 nucleotides read TGTGCCAGCAGTATCCTTTTGGGAGGGGCCAACGTCCTGACTTTC.

The rearrangement joins TRBV6-1 to TRBJ2-7; 7 bases map to TRBD1. V dropped 2 bases and J dropped 2; count of bases not matched to a gene: 6. This CDR3 spans 15 amino acids. Germline V gives CDR1 MNHNS, CDR2 SASEGT. The DNA of the CDR3 is TGTGCCAGCAGTGAACAGGGGGAGCCTCCCTACGAGCAGTACTTC. It specifies CASSEQGEPPYEQYF.

This clone turned up a few times. The chain combines TRBV18 with TRBJ1-5; 8 bases fit TRBD1. Per the germline V gene, CDR1 is KGHSH and CDR2 is LQKENI. The CDR3 has 15 residues. The junction had 4 bases not matched to a gene; V was cut back by 0 bases and J by 6 bases. CDR3 nucleotide sequence: TGTGCCAGCTCACCACCAGGACAGGGTGGTCAGCCCCAGCATTTT. Protein: CASSPPGQGGQPQHF.

The chain combines TRBV29-1 with TRBJ1-2; 7 bases match TRBD1. Germline lookup yields CDR1 SQVTM and CDR2 ANQGSEA. The CDR3 covers 12 residues. The trim removed 8 bases at V and 2 bases at J, leaving 5 bases unmatched. CDR3 nucleotide sequence: TGCAGCTTCTCGGACAGGAACTATGGCTACACCTTC. This translates into CSFSDRNYGYTF.

This clone was recorded a few times. The rearrangement joins TRBV30 to TRBJ1-1; D uncertain. V was cut by 3 bases and J by 1 base, with 9 bases left in between. Germline V lookup: CDR1 GTSNPN, CDR2 SVGIG (reference sequence). This CDR3 is built from 13 residues. In DNA form, the CDR3 reads TGTGCCTGGAGCCCAACGGCGAACACTGAAGCTTTCTTT. Encoded protein: CAWSPTANTEAFF.